The 23 T cell receptor beta chains reported below all come from one sample, sequenced in a study of siplizumab effects on memory and regulatory T cells. The table came from immunoSEQ multiplex PCR; TCRdb's copy has only in-frame clones and leaves some out. Of roughly 75,000 clones listed, just over 90% are singletons. Sequenced: CD8+ T cells sorted from blood. These receptors were collected from a human donor in good health.

This chain connects TRBV10-2 to TRBJ1-1; D not certain. Germline values: CDR1 WSHSY, CDR2 SAAADI. The CDR3 has 13 residues. Trimming shortened V by 3 bases and J by 4 bases, and 9 bases separated the two germline ends. CDR3 in DNA: TGCGCCAGCAGTGAAGGGAGGCTCACTGAAGCTTTCTTT. Translation gives CASSEGRLTEAFF.

J is TRBJ2-1 and V is TRBV28; possibly TRBD1 for D (6 bases). Trimming shortened V by 6 bases and J by 2 bases, and 17 bases separated the two germline ends. The CDR3 sequence is 16 residues long. Germline CDR1 MDHEN, CDR2 SYDVKM. The CDR3: CASRPTDRLPYNEQFF. DNA of the CDR3: TGTGCCAGCAGACCTACGGACAGACTTCCCTACAATGAGCAGTTCTTC.

The rearrangement joins TRBV7-9 to TRBJ2-2, with 9 positions matching TRBD2. CDR1 is SEHNR, CDR2 FQNEAQ, per germline (reference sequence). V lost 3 bases, J lost 2 bases, and 1 base stayed unmatched. The CDR3 loop spans 15 amino acids. DNA for the CDR3: TGTGCCAGCAGCTTTAGCGGGGGTAACACCGGGGAGCTGTTTTTT. The encoded protein is CASSFSGGNTGELFF.

The V gene is TRBV27, the J gene TRBJ2-3, with TRBD2 matching 7 bases. CDR1 MNHEY and CDR2 SMNVEV come from the germline V gene (reference sequence). This CDR3 comprises 14 residues. V lost 5 bases and J lost 2; bases outside the gene matches: 4. The DNA for the CDR3 is TGTGCCAGCAGTGACGGGGGGTTCACAGATACGCAGTATTTT. It encodes CASSDGGFTDTQYF.

V usage is TRBV18 and J usage is TRBJ1-2, with 10 bases fitting TRBD1. V gave up 3 bases and J gave up 4 bases; unmatched junction bases: 5. Germline CDR1 KGHSH, CDR2 LQKENI. The CDR3 extends over 15 amino acids. The CDR3 coding sequence is TGTGCCAGCTCACCTGACGGACAGGGGGTCTATGGCTACACCTTC. Translated: CASSPDGQGVYGYTF.

This clone was seen just once. The chain joins TRBV7-9 to TRBJ2-5, with a weak D call TRBD2 (5 bases). Per the germline V gene, CDR1 is SEHNR and CDR2 is FQNEAQ (reference sequence). The ends were cut back, 4 bases at V and 1 base at J, with 10 bases in the middle. The CDR3 loop spans 14 amino acids. CDR3 nucleotide sequence: TGTGCCAGCAGCTCCCGGACTTCCCAAGAGACCCAGTACTTC. This sequence encodes CASSSRTSQETQYF.

This chain uses TRBV7-8 with TRBJ2-3; 9 nucleotides line up with TRBD2. Trimming removed 0 bases from V and 0 bases from J; junction bases left unmatched: 4. The CDR3 runs to 17 residues. Germline V gene data show CDR1 as SGHVS and CDR2 as FQNEAQ. The CDR3 loop reads CASSLAETSGSTDTQYF. The CDR3 DNA reads TGTGCCAGCAGCTTAGCGGAGACTAGCGGAAGCACAGATACGCAGTATTTT.

Here the CDR3 DNA reads TGTGCCAGCAGCCAAATCACAGATACGCAGTATTTT. Protein product: CASSQITDTQYF. J is TRBJ2-3 and V is TRBV14; D unresolved. Trimming stripped 2 bases from V and 2 bases from J, with 2 bases between. Germline values: CDR1 SGHDN, CDR2 FVKESK. This CDR3 has 12 amino acids.

The V call is TRBV7-2, the J call TRBJ2-7, with D tentatively TRBD2 (5 bases). The CDR3 sequence is 15 residues long. V lost 5 bases to trimming and J lost 4 bases, with 18 bases between them. Germline V gene sequence: CDR1 SGHTA, CDR2 FQGNSA. The CDR3 loop reads CASSPAPSSTYEQYF. CDR3 DNA: TGTGCCAGCAGCCCAGCTCCTAGCTCCACATACGAGCAGTACTTC.

The chain recombines TRBV6-5 with TRBJ1-1, with D possibly matching TRBD1 (6 bases). The CDR3 has 14 residues. CDR1 is MNHEY and CDR2 is SVGAGI in the germline V gene. Deletions cut 6 bases from V and 7 bases from J, with 18 bases between. The CDR3 sequence is CASSPDSLMGEAFF. CDR3 coding DNA: TGTGCCAGCAGCCCGGACAGTCTAATGGGTGAAGCTTTCTTT.

The chain carries TRBV4-1 and TRBJ2-7, with D unresolved. This CDR3 comprises 14 residues. V gave up 0 bases and J gave up 2 bases, with 8 bases separating them. Germline CDR1 MGHRA, CDR2 YSYEKL. The CDR3 nucleotides are TGCGCCAGCAGCCAAGAACCAGGACCCTACGAGCAGTACTTC. It encodes CASSQEPGPYEQYF.

There are a few counts of this clone. The chain joins TRBV27 to TRBJ2-3, with D possibly matching TRBD2 (6 bases). This CDR3 is 13 amino acids long. Germline V gene data show CDR1 as MNHEY and CDR2 as SMNVEV (reference sequence). The V gene lost 4 bases and the J gene lost 8 bases, with 13 bases spanning the gap. The CDR3 protein is CASSWPEGGTQYF. In DNA, the CDR3 is TGTGCCAGCAGTTGGCCAGAGGGAGGTACGCAGTATTTT.

This chain links TRBV11-2 with TRBJ2-7, with 7 bases identical to TRBD1. Germline-derived CDR1 and CDR2 are SGHAT and FQNNGV. This CDR3 is built from 14 residues. V trimming: 5 bases; J trimming: 1 base; junction bases outside the gene matches: 5. The chain's CDR3 is CASSAPGQSYEQYF. The CDR3 DNA sequence: TGTGCCAGCAGCGCCCCGGGACAGTCCTACGAGCAGTACTTC.

The chain joins TRBV7-8 to TRBJ2-7; perhaps TRBD2 as D (5 bases). The CDR3 sequence is 14 residues long. Between the trimmed V and J ends, which lost 2 bases and 2 bases, there was a span of 10 bases. Germline V gene sequence: CDR1 SGHVS, CDR2 FQNEAQ. This chain's CDR3 is CASSLFREAYEQYF. For the CDR3, the DNA is TGTGCCAGCAGCTTATTCCGGGAAGCCTACGAGCAGTACTTC.

This chain links TRBV5-1 with TRBJ2-1; unclear D gene. Germline V gene lookup returns CDR1 SGHRS and CDR2 YFSETQ. This CDR3 region has 11 residues. Trimming took off 4 bases at V and 6 bases at J, with 5 bases between the two ends. The DNA for the CDR3 is TGCGCCAGCAGCGAGCTCAATGAGCAGTTCTTC. This codes for CASSELNEQFF.

The V and J genes are TRBV5-4 and TRBJ2-5; D could derive from TRBD1 or TRBD2 (6 bases each). Germline V gives CDR1 SGHNT, CDR2 YYREEE (reference sequence). Trimming removed 0 bases at V and 5 bases at J, with 14 bases between. CDR3 length: 15 residues. CDR3 in DNA: TGTGCCAGCAGCTTGGAGGGGGGCGGTCCGGAGACCCAGTACTTC. This sequence encodes CASSLEGGGPETQYF.

This chain joins TRBV7-9 and TRBJ2-3; 9 bases line up with TRBD2. Germline V gene lookup returns CDR1 SEHNR and CDR2 FQNEAQ (reference sequence). The length of the CDR3 is 16 residues. The V and J ends lost 5 bases and 3 bases, in that order; junction bases with no gene match: 9. The CDR3 reads CASSPRGGGATDTQYF. CDR3 sequence (DNA): TGTGCCAGCAGCCCCCGGGGCGGGGGGGCAACAGATACGCAGTATTTT. Based on the CDR3 plus reference TRBV7-9 and TRBJ2-3, the full variable domain is DTGVSQNPRHKITKRGQNVTFRCDPISEHNRLYWYRQTLGQGPEFLTYFQNEAQLEKSRLLSDRFSAERPKGSFSTLEIQRTEQGDSAMYLCASSPRGGGATDTQYFGPGTRLTVL.

The chain has TRBV30 and TRBJ1-5, with a tentative D call TRBD1 (5 bases). With 1 base removed from V and 4 bases from J, the gap between germline ends came to 11 bases. Germline CDR1 reads GTSNPN; CDR2 reads SVGIG (reference sequence). This CDR3 is 14 amino acids long. The CDR3 sequence is CAWSGGRGNQPQHF. The CDR3 region has the DNA TGTGCCTGGAGTGGGGGAAGGGGTAATCAGCCCCAGCATTTT.

This chain connects TRBV19 to TRBJ2-1, with TRBD2 matching 16 bases. Germline V gives CDR1 LNHDA, CDR2 SQIVND (reference sequence). The V gene end was trimmed by 9 bases and the J gene end by 9 bases; junction bases not matched to a gene: 11. The CDR3 spans 16 residues. The CDR3 nucleotides are TGTGCCAGCCTCTCCGGGACTAGCGGGGGGGCTATTGAGCAGTTCTTC. This codes for CASLSGTSGGAIEQFF.

The chain joins TRBV19 to TRBJ2-7, with TRBD1 matching 7 bases. Germline V lookup: CDR1 LNHDA, CDR2 SQIVND (reference sequence). J gave up 0 bases and V 8 bases, and 7 bases lay outside the gene matches. The CDR3 is made up of 14 amino acids. The CDR3: CASSGGQVSYEQYF. The CDR3 nucleotides read TGTGCCAGTTCAGGAGGACAGGTCTCCTACGAGCAGTACTTC. Full variable domain (missing parts from reference TRBV19 and TRBJ2-7): DGGITQSPKYLFRKEGQNVTLSCEQNLNHDAMYWYRQDPGQGLRLIYYSQIVNDFQKGDIAEGYSVSREKKESFPLTVTSAQKNPTAFYLCASSGGQVSYEQYFGPGTRLTVT.

CDR3 in amino acids: CAISDLTADTQYF. As DNA, the CDR3 is TGTGCCATCAGTGACCTGACCGCAGATACGCAGTATTTT. The rearrangement joins TRBV10-3 to TRBJ2-3; D gene ambiguous. The CDR3 spans 13 residues. Germline V CDR1 and CDR2: ENHRY, SYGVKD. The germline V and J ends were trimmed by 3 bases and 4 bases, with 8 bases remaining between them.

This sequence joins TRBV9 and TRBJ1-3, with D possibly matching TRBD1 (6 bases). Trimming pared 0 bases from V and 4 bases from J, leaving 11 bases between. The length of the CDR3 is 15 residues. Germline V CDR1 and CDR2: SGDLS, YYNGEE. The CDR3 nucleotides read TGTGCCAGCAGCGTAGCGGGGGCGTACGGAAACACCATATATTTT. Translation: CASSVAGAYGNTIYF.

Written as DNA, the CDR3 is TGTGCCAGCAGCGGCGGGACACTGGGAGAAAAACTGTTTTTT. This translates into CASSGGTLGEKLFF. The chain couples TRBV5-8 to TRBJ1-4; D is perhaps TRBD1 (6 bases). The CDR3 extends over 14 amino acids. V lost 4 bases and J 8 bases, leaving 15 bases between the germline ends. CDR1 and CDR2 (germline): SGHTS, YDEGEE. Full variable domain (rest looked up from reference TRBV5-8 and TRBJ1-4): EAGVTQSPTHLIKTRGQQATLRCSPISGHTSVYWYQQALGLGLQFLLWYDEGEERNRGNFPPRFSGRQFPNYSSELNVNALELEDSALYLCASSGGTLGEKLFFGSGTQLSVL.